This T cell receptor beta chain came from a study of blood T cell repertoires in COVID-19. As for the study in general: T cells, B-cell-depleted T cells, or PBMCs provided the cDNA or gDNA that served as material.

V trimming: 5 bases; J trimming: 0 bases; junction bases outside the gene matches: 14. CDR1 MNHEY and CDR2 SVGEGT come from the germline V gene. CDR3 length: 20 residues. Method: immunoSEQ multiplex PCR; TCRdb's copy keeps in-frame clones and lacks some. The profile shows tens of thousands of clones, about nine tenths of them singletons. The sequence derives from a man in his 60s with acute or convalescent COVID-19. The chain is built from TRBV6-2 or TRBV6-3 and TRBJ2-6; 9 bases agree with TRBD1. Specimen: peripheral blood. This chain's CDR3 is CASSPRGTGRFPSGANVLTF. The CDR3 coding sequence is TGTGCCAGCAGTCCCAGGGGGACAGGGAGGTTCCCCTCTGGGGCCAACGTCCTGACTTTC.